The following is a TCR beta chain sequence with its context. The source of the sample is a study of T cells after yellow fever vaccination. V was shortened by 6 bases and J by 1 base, with 16 bases between the two germline ends. CDR3 size: 15 residues. TCRdb called the 5' RACE reads again in MiXCR, with one record for every CDR3 protein. The sample includes about 260,000 distinct CDR3 sequences, 5.2% of them seen just once. The chain employs TRBV12-3 or TRBV12-4 and TRBJ2-7, with D possibly matching TRBD1 (5 bases). The receptor comes from a man between 18 and 35 years old who received the YFV17D yellow fever vaccine. The specimen comprised CD4+ T cells sorted from PBMCs, sampled on the day of the yellow fever booster vaccination. The chain's CDR3 is CASSVDRFPSYEQYF. The CDR3 DNA is TGTGCCAGCAGCGTTGACAGATTTCCATCCTACGAGCAGTACTTC.